This T cell receptor (beta chain) appears in the sequencing data of a study of T cells in Graves' hyperthyroidism and ophthalmopathy. Background on the study: Upon initial diagnosis and before any treatment, peripheral blood was collected. General study points: Blood shared most expanded thyroid clonotypes above 0.001.

Uncontrolled infections, other autoimmune diseases, pregnancy or lactation led to exclusion of patients. The PBMCs were sourced from fresh peripheral blood (around 9.3 ml). As to this clonotype: Its antigen is as yet unknown. At one of its ends the junction is not consistent with the germline gene, which may arise from a read error.

Amplification targeted TCR beta CDR3 regions from RNA transcripts. The study used the HTBI primer set for a first-round RT-PCR of the TCR CDR3. MiXCR, run by TCRdb on the multiplex PCR reads, gives a single entry per CDR3 protein. Of over 400,000 distinct CDR3 sequences detected, approximately 14% appear once; the ten largest clones hold roughly 13%. The germline gives CDR1 SEHNR, CDR2 FQNEAQ (reference sequence). This CDR3 is built from 16 residues. Sequencing used blood. The rearrangement joins TRBV7-9 to TRBJ2-5; no definite D call. The TCR sequence derives from a man between 18 and 35 years old with Graves' ophthalmopathy. CDR3 nucleotides: TGCGCCAGCAGCCAAGAGTCGGCAAGCCACCAAGAGACCCAGTACTTC. Protein product: CASSQESASHQETQYF.